This is a list of T cell receptor beta chains from one sample in a study of blood T cell repertoires in COVID-19. Produced via immunoSEQ multiplex PCR; TCRdb's table is partial and in-frame only. Of 500,000 or so clones listed, 75% to 90% are singletons. Sequencing input: PBMCs or T cells enriched from blood (not recorded which). These receptors originate from a woman aged 18 to 35 who had recovered from COVID-19. Each CDR3 is given with its conserved first and last residue. A D gene is named only where the DNA matches it firmly. Size is omitted from some rows. Given values are once, few, many or a class for expanded clones.

clone size	D gene	V gene	J gene	CDR3 protein	CDR3 DNA
NA	NA	TRBV30	TRBJ1-1	CAWNIQEEAEAFF	TGTGCCTGGAATATCCAGGAGGAGGCTGAAGCTTTCTTT
NA	TRBD1	TRBV28	TRBJ1-2	CASTDRDRGGYTF	TGTGCCAGCACTGACCGGGACAGAGGTGGCTACACCTTC
few	TRBD1	TRBV28	TRBJ1-1	CASSRYRGGAEAFF	TGTGCCAGCAGTCGATACAGGGGAGGCGCTGAAGCTTTCTTT
once	NA	TRBV2	TRBJ1-2	CASRDSYYGYTF	TGTGCCAGCAGGGACAGTTACTATGGCTACACCTTC
many	TRBD2	TRBV6-5	TRBJ2-7	CASSYEAGGPKVQYF	TGTGCCAGCAGTTACGAGGCGGGGGGGCCTAAAGTGCAGTACTTC
NA	NA	TRBV2	TRBJ1-6	CASSGDYNSPLHF	TGTGCCAGCAGTGGAGACTATAATTCACCCCTCCACTTT
NA	NA	TRBV20-1	TRBJ1-5	CSASRVASSSNQPQHF	TGCAGTGCTAGTCGGGTAGCGTCTAGCAGCAATCAGCCCCAGCATTTT
NA	NA	TRBV12-5	TRBJ1-5	CASGFLVPTGEGVLSKTQPQHF	TGTGCTAGTGGTTTCTTGGTGCCCACGGGAGAAGGGGTCCTCTCAAAAACTCAGCCCCAGCATTTT
NA	TRBD1	TRBV19	TRBJ1-2	CASSPQDRSNVNYGYTF	TGTGCCAGTAGTCCCCAGGACAGGTCCAACGTCAACTATGGCTACACCTTC
NA	TRBD1	TRBV10-3	TRBJ1-1	CAITGTGATTEAFF	TGTGCCATAACGGGGACAGGTGCGACCACTGAAGCTTTCTTT
NA	NA	TRBV19	TRBJ1-5	CASSESSNQPQHF	TGTGCCAGTAGTGAGAGTAGCAATCAGCCCCAGCATTTT
NA	NA	TRBV5-1	TRBJ2-5	CASSLAKGVGETQYF	TGCGCCAGCAGCTTGGCTAAGGGGGTGGGAGAGACCCAGTACTTC
NA	NA	TRBV20-1	TRBJ2-5	CSAPSSQTQYF	TGCAGTGCCCCGTCTAGTCAGACCCAGTACTTC
once	TRBD1	TRBV27	TRBJ1-2	CASSSTGTGNYGYTF	TGTGCCAGCAGTTCGACAGGGACGGGTAACTATGGCTACACCTTC